The present TCR beta chain was sequenced within a study of regulatory T cells in long-lasting Graves disease. The germline CDR1 and CDR2 sequences are DFQATT and SNEGSKA (reference sequence). This CDR3 spans 15 amino acids. V shed 3 bases, J shed 2 bases, and the junction held 7 bases outside the gene matches. Time point specified: newly diagnosed GD, antithyroid drugs for less than 3 months. PBMC-extracted RNA yielded the TCR library. Building of the TCR beta libraries involved iRepertoire HTBI primers and Arm-PCR of CDR3 regions. Via MiXCR, TCRdb re-called the multiplex PCR reads, giving one row per CDR3 protein. The table shows around 480,000 distinct CDR3 sequences, with about a sixth occurring only once. This clonotype has ten or more counts. A further study also used this sample, focusing on T cells in Graves' hyperthyroidism and ophthalmopathy.

The clonotype comes from a middle-aged man with Graves disease. Specimen: peripheral blood mononuclear cells (PBMCs), collected at new diagnosis, from a patient treated with antithyroid drugs. The gene calls are TRBV20-1 and TRBJ2-7; 10 bases line up with TRBD1. CDR3 amino acids: CSARGRTGGTYEQYF. The DNA for the CDR3 is TGCAGTGCTAGGGGGAGGACAGGGGGAACCTACGAGCAGTACTTC.